The 28 T cell receptor beta chains presented below share a single source sample, sequenced in a study of Ad26.COV2.S vaccination and SARS-CoV-2 variants. TCRdb's copy holds only in-frame clones and misses some; the assay was immunoSEQ multiplex PCR. In the table there are about 350,000 clones, 88% of which are singletons. Treatment in this sample: around 19 received Ad26.COV2.S at low or high dose, single or two shots; 5 received placebo; per-sample allocation not given. Sampling took place 63 days after the first vaccine or placebo injection. The sequencing here drew on peripheral blood, taken in a trial of Ad26.COV2.S vaccine versus placebo. These receptors all come from a person between 18 and 59 years old who received the Ad26.COV2.S COVID-19 vaccine or a placebo.

The chain joins TRBV2 to TRBJ1-5, with 8 bases lining up with TRBD1. Germline values: CDR1 SNHLY, CDR2 FYNNEI. J gave up 9 bases and V 6 bases, and 10 bases lay outside the gene matches. This CDR3 is built from 14 residues. CDR3 bases: TGTGCCAGCAGCCGGGACAGGCTGCGAGGGCCCCAGCATTTT. Protein: CASSRDRLRGPQHF.

The chain is built from TRBV27 and TRBJ1-1; 8 bases map to TRBD1. From germline, CDR1 is MNHEY and CDR2 SMNVEV (reference sequence). CDR3 length equals 15 residues. V lost 2 bases and J lost 3; bases outside the gene matches: 5. CDR3 DNA sequence: TGTGCCAGCAGTTTAGATCAACAGGGGGACACTGAAGCTTTCTTT. Protein: CASSLDQQGDTEAFF.

The CDR3 protein is CASSKQENTEAFF. The CDR3 nucleotides are TGTGCCAGCAGCAAACAGGAGAACACTGAAGCTTTCTTT. V is TRBV7-2 and J is TRBJ1-1, with D perhaps matching TRBD1 (5 bases). Germline V lookup: CDR1 SGHTA, CDR2 FQGNSA. The CDR3 extends over 13 amino acids. The V end was cut by 5 bases, the J end by 1 base, with 8 bases between. Full variable domain (remainder filled in from reference TRBV7-2 and TRBJ1-1): GAGVSQSPSNKVTEKGKDVELRCDPISGHTALYWYRQSLGQGLEFLIYFQGNSAPDKSGLPSDRFSAERTGGSVSTLTIQRTQQEDSAVYLCASSKQENTEAFFGQGTRLTVV.

The chain combines TRBV12-5 with TRBJ1-5; D gene uncertain. The V end was cut by 2 bases, the J end by 1 base, with 6 bases between. This CDR3 contains 14 residues. Per germline, CDR1 LGHNT and CDR2 FRNRAP. CDR3 DNA: TGTGCTAGTGGTTTGAAGGACAGCAATCAGCCCCAGCATTTT. The encoded protein is CASGLKDSNQPQHF.

This clone was observed a few times. V gene TRBV5-4 combines with J gene TRBJ2-2; 10 bases are shared with TRBD2. The trim removed 4 bases at V and 7 bases at J, leaving 7 bases unmatched. This CDR3 is 15 amino acids long. Germline V lookup: CDR1 SGHNT, CDR2 YYREEE (reference sequence). The CDR3 here is CASSLAGAPGGELFF. The CDR3 region has the DNA TGTGCCAGCAGCCTAGCGGGGGCCCCCGGCGGGGAGCTGTTTTTT.

V gene TRBV6-5 combines with J gene TRBJ2-7, with 12 bases lining up with TRBD2. V gave up 5 bases and J gave up 6 bases; unmatched junction bases: 8. CDR3 length equals 15 residues. The germline V gene has CDR1 MNHEY and CDR2 SVGAGI. In DNA, the CDR3 is TGTGCCAGCAGTACTACGACTAGCGGGGGTGGCGAGCAGTACTTC. Its protein is CASSTTTSGGGEQYF.

The CDR3 sequence is CASSRTNQPQHF. The CDR3 region has the DNA TGTGCCAGCAGCCGCACCAATCAGCCCCAGCATTTT. The V and J genes are TRBV6-5 and TRBJ1-5; D not resolved. The V end was cut by 6 bases, the J end by 3 bases, with 6 bases between. This CDR3 is 12 amino acids long. Germline lookup yields CDR1 MNHEY and CDR2 SVGAGI.

J is TRBJ2-7 and V is TRBV27, with a weak D call TRBD2 (6 bases). The CDR3 totals 14 residues. The V gene lost 10 bases and the J gene lost 1 base, with 17 bases spanning the gap. Germline V lookup: CDR1 MNHEY, CDR2 SMNVEV (reference sequence). The CDR3: CATWEDKASYEQYF. CDR3 nucleotides: TGTGCCACCTGGGAGGACAAAGCATCCTACGAGCAGTACTTC.

The V gene is TRBV10-2, the J gene TRBJ1-4; 9 bases align to TRBD1. V lost 4 bases and J lost 4; bases outside the gene matches: 4. This CDR3 is built from 15 residues. CDR1 is WSHSY, CDR2 SAAADI, per germline. CDR3 in amino acids: CASSGTGDSNEKLFF. CDR3 bases: TGCGCCAGCAGTGGGACAGGGGATAGTAATGAAAAACTGTTTTTT.

In this sample, this clone turned up once. The chain combines TRBV2 with TRBJ2-3; 9 positions agree with TRBD1. The V gene's germline CDR1 is SNHLY and CDR2 FYNNEI. V gave up 7 bases and J gave up 5 bases; unmatched junction bases: 4. The CDR3 runs to 13 residues. In DNA, the CDR3 is TGTGCCAGCAATGGACAGGGGTTAGATACGCAGTATTTT. As protein: CASNGQGLDTQYF.

The chain uses TRBV21-1 and TRBJ2-2; TRBD1, the table's D call, lacks a check against the DNA. TRBV21-1 counts as a pseudogene. CDR3 size: 18 residues. CDR3 loop: CASSKGVGGDTNTGELFF. The CDR3 nucleotides read TGTGCCAGCAGCAAAGGGGTAGGGGGTGATACGAACACCGGGGAGCTGTTTTTT.

This clone appeared once. The chain is built from TRBV4-3 and TRBJ2-3; TRBD1 agrees at 7 bases. V was clipped by 5 bases and J by 1 base; unmatched bases: 3. The V gene's germline CDR1 is LGHNA and CDR2 YSLEER. The CDR3 covers 14 residues. CDR3 in DNA: TGCGCCAGCAGCTTAACAGGGGGCACAGATACGCAGTATTTT. Amino acid sequence: CASSLTGGTDTQYF.

The chain employs TRBV3-1 (or the pseudogene TRBV3-2) and TRBJ2-7, with TRBD2 as a possible D gene (5 bases). Germline CDR1 LGHDT, CDR2 YNNKEL (reference sequence). Trimming pared 3 bases from V and 3 bases from J, leaving 15 bases between. CDR3 length: 15 amino acids. The CDR3 DNA reads TGTGCCAGCAGCCACAGGACTGGCTTAAACTACGAGCAGTACTTC. This gives the protein CASSHRTGLNYEQYF.

The rearrangement links TRBV29-1 to TRBJ1-4; D gene ambiguous. The CDR3 sequence is 12 residues long. V gave up 4 bases and J gave up 7 bases, with 10 bases separating them. Per the germline V gene, CDR1 is SQVTM and CDR2 is ANQGSEA. The CDR3 protein is CSVGHNAEKLFF. Here the CDR3 DNA reads TGCAGCGTTGGTCATAACGCTGAAAAACTGTTTTTT.

This clone was recorded at least ten times. This chain links TRBV2 with TRBJ2-1, with D perhaps matching TRBD1 or TRBD2 (6 bases each). CDR3 length equals 13 residues. The germline CDR1 and CDR2 sequences are SNHLY and FYNNEI. Trimming cost V 7 bases and J 9 bases, with 16 bases left between them. CDR3 nucleotide sequence: TGTGCCAGCACCGGCGAGGGGGAGGCTGAGCAGTTCTTC. Protein sequence: CASTGEGEAEQFF.

The chain carries TRBV20-1 and TRBJ1-1; perhaps TRBD1 as D (5 bases). From germline, CDR1 is DFQATT and CDR2 SNEGSKA (reference sequence). This CDR3 has 12 amino acids. V was cut by 3 bases and J by 3 bases, with 8 bases left in between. CDR3 nucleotide sequence: TGCAGTGCTAGTCCGGGGGACACTGAAGCTTTCTTT. Its protein product is CSASPGDTEAFF.

This clone was recorded a few times. The CDR3 DNA is TGTGCCAGCAGGGACGGGTTATCACCCCTCCACTTT. Translating gives CASRDGLSPLHF. This chain links TRBV28 with TRBJ1-6; D is ambiguous. This CDR3 has 12 amino acids. Looked up from germline, CDR1 is MDHEN and CDR2 is SYDVKM. V was shortened by 6 bases and J by 10 bases, with 10 bases between the two germline ends.

The genes are TRBV19 and TRBJ2-3; D may be TRBD2 (6 bases). Germline CDR1 and CDR2: LNHDA and SQIVND (reference sequence). Deletions cut 7 bases from V and 1 base from J, with 12 bases between. The CDR3 has 14 amino acids. The CDR3 reads CASKTGGGTDTQYF. CDR3 DNA sequence: TGTGCCAGTAAAACCGGGGGAGGCACAGATACGCAGTATTTT.

The rearrangement joins TRBV11-3 to TRBJ2-2; D ambiguous. Germline CDR1 and CDR2: SGHNT and YENEEA. The CDR3 consists of 12 residues. The germline V and J ends were trimmed by 5 bases and 5 bases, with 6 bases remaining between them. In nucleotides, the CDR3 is TGTGCCAGCAGCAAAAGTACCGGGGAGCTGTTTTTT. It encodes CASSKSTGELFF.

V gene TRBV2 combines with J gene TRBJ1-1; D unclear. The CDR3 loop spans 14 amino acids. Trimming stripped 1 base from V and 0 bases from J, with 6 bases between. Germline V gene sequence: CDR1 SNHLY, CDR2 FYNNEI. In nucleotides, the CDR3 is TGTGCCAGCAGTGAAGGGACGGTGAACACTGAAGCTTTCTTT. The encoded protein is CASSEGTVNTEAFF.

This chain joins TRBV9 and TRBJ2-1; 12 positions match TRBD1. Trimming removed 3 bases from V and 6 bases from J; junction bases left unmatched: 10. CDR1 and CDR2 (germline): SGDLS, YYNGEE. This CDR3 has 17 residues. CDR3 DNA: TGTGCCAGCAGCGGGGGATCCGGGACAGGGGGCTTCAATGAGCAGTTCTTC. Encoded protein: CASSGGSGTGGFNEQFF.

V usage is TRBV7-8 and J usage is TRBJ2-3, with 10 positions matching TRBD2. After removal of 6 bases from V and 0 bases from J, the junction contained 6 bases not matched to a gene. The length of the CDR3 is 16 residues. Germline V CDR1 and CDR2: SGHVS, FQNEAQ. The CDR3 spells CASRRTSGLSTDTQYF. CDR3 nucleotides: TGTGCCAGCAGACGGACTAGCGGCCTGAGCACAGATACGCAGTATTTT. Full variable domain (missing parts from reference TRBV7-8 and TRBJ2-3): GAGVSQSPRYKVAKRGQDVALRCDPISGHVSLFWYQQALGQGPEFLTYFQNEAQLDKSGLPSDRFFAERPEGSVSTLKIQRTQQEDSAVYLCASRRTSGLSTDTQYFGPGTRLTVL.

The chain couples TRBV3-1 (or the pseudogene TRBV3-2) to TRBJ2-7, with 8 bases fitting TRBD1. V was clipped by 0 bases and J by 1 base; unmatched bases: 2. The CDR3 is made up of 15 amino acids. The germline V gene has CDR1 LGHDT and CDR2 YNNKEL (reference sequence). The CDR3 sequence is CASSQEGDRSYEQYF. DNA of the CDR3: TGTGCCAGCAGCCAAGAAGGGGACAGGTCCTACGAGCAGTACTTC.

In DNA, the CDR3 is TGTGCCTGGAGTGTTAAAACCACCGGCAATCAGCCCCAGCATTTT. Its translation is CAWSVKTTGNQPQHF. The V call is TRBV30, the J call TRBJ1-5; D is uncertain. The CDR3 is 15 amino acids. Trimming pared 0 bases from V and 2 bases from J, leaving 11 bases between. Germline lookup yields CDR1 GTSNPN and CDR2 SVGIG (reference sequence).

J is TRBJ1-2 and V is TRBV6-4, with D possibly matching TRBD1 (5 bases). Per the germline V gene, CDR1 is MRHNA and CDR2 is SNTAGT. V was pared by 6 bases and J by 2 bases, with 13 bases between. CDR3 length: 14 residues. CDR3 in DNA: TGTGCCAGCAGACCCGAGGGGCAAAACTATGGCTACACCTTC. This encodes CASRPEGQNYGYTF.

V is TRBV5-1 and J is TRBJ2-3; D is unclear. V was cut by 4 bases and J by 5 bases, with 11 bases left in between. CDR3 length: 13 amino acids. The V gene's germline CDR1 is SGHRS and CDR2 YFSETQ. The CDR3 region is CASSRPKGDTQYF. The CDR3, as DNA: TGCGCCAGCAGCCGCCCGAAGGGAGATACGCAGTATTTT.

V gene TRBV9 combines with J gene TRBJ2-7; weak D call: TRBD1 (6 bases). The CDR3 totals 14 residues. CDR1 is SGDLS and CDR2 is YYNGEE in the germline V gene. The ends were cut back, 4 bases at V and 0 bases at J, with 11 bases in the middle. The CDR3 DNA reads as TGTGCCAGCAGCCCCCGACAGGCCTCCTACGAGCAGTACTTC. Its protein is CASSPRQASYEQYF.

The V call is TRBV19, the J call TRBJ1-3, with D hard to call. Trimming shortened V by 9 bases and J by 0 bases, and 18 bases separated the two germline ends. The CDR3 has 16 residues. Germline values: CDR1 LNHDA, CDR2 SQIVND (reference sequence). The CDR3 reads CARVVPVVSSGNTIYF. The CDR3 bases are TGTGCCAGAGTAGTTCCCGTAGTTAGCTCTGGAAACACCATATATTTT. The variable domain in full, with the rest retrieved from reference TRBV19 and TRBJ1-3, is DGGITQSPKYLFRKEGQNVTLSCEQNLNHDAMYWYRQDPGQGLRLIYYSQIVNDFQKGDIAEGYSVSREKKESFPLTVTSAQKNPTAFYLCARVVPVVSSGNTIYFGEGSWLTVV.